The 26 T cell receptor beta chains below were found in one sample sequenced in a study of blood T cell repertoires in COVID-19. Only in-frame clones appear in the TCRdb table, and some are missing; sequencing was by immunoSEQ multiplex PCR. The sample yields approximately 100,000 clones, roughly 85% seen once. What was sequenced was peripheral blood. The source of these receptors is a woman aged 70-85 years with active or convalescent COVID-19.

The rearrangement joins TRBV2 to TRBJ2-7; 7 positions agree with TRBD2. Trimming removed 5 bases from V and 6 bases from J; junction bases left unmatched: 13. Germline CDR1 SNHLY, CDR2 FYNNEI. There are 15 residues in the CDR3. DNA of the CDR3: TGTGCCAGCAGTCCTATTATGTACGCGGGGGTCGAGCAGTACTTC. Its protein product is CASSPIMYAGVEQYF.

V is TRBV10-3 and J is TRBJ1-1; a possible D gene is TRBD1 (6 bases). With 3 bases removed from V and 1 base from J, the gap between germline ends came to 9 bases. The CDR3 loop spans 14 amino acids. Germline lookup yields CDR1 ENHRY and CDR2 SYGVKD. This chain's CDR3 is CAISELTGNTEAFF. As DNA, the CDR3 is TGTGCCATCAGTGAATTGACAGGGAACACTGAAGCTTTCTTT.

This clone appeared a single time. The genes are TRBV19 and TRBJ1-2; a weak D match, TRBD1 (6 bases). The CDR3 loop spans 16 amino acids. Trimming pared 6 bases from V and 8 bases from J, leaving 25 bases between. Germline assignment: CDR1 LNHDA and CDR2 SQIVND (reference sequence). The CDR3 bases are TGTGCCAGTAGAACATCCAGCCGGGACACCGTGGGGGGCTACACCTTC. It specifies CASRTSSRDTVGGYTF. Supplemented by reference TRBV19 and TRBJ1-2, the full variable domain reads DGGITQSPKYLFRKEGQNVTLSCEQNLNHDAMYWYRQDPGQGLRLIYYSQIVNDFQKGDIAEGYSVSREKKESFPLTVTSAQKNPTAFYLCASRTSSRDTVGGYTFGSGTRLTVV.

V and J are TRBV29-1 and TRBJ2-3, with 11 bases matching TRBD2. CDR1 SQVTM and CDR2 ANQGSEA come from the germline V gene. V was pared by 5 bases and J by 2 bases, with 9 bases of the junction left unmatched. The CDR3 is 16 amino acids. In nucleotides, the CDR3 is TGCAGCGTTCGGGCTAGCGGGGGGCAAAACACAGATACGCAGTATTTT. Its translation: CSVRASGGQNTDTQYF.

The chain recombines TRBV24-1 with TRBJ2-2, with D unresolved. Germline V gene lookup returns CDR1 KGHDR and CDR2 SFDVKD. The CDR3 is 14 amino acids. V lost 7 bases to trimming and J lost 2 bases, with 10 bases between them. CDR3 bases: TGTGCCACCAGCCGGGTTTCAAACACCGGGGAGCTGTTTTTT. Protein sequence: CATSRVSNTGELFF.

This chain uses TRBV9 with TRBJ1-1; 7 nucleotides match TRBD1. After removal of 0 bases from V and 5 bases from J, the junction contained 10 bases not matched to a gene. Germline CDR1 SGDLS, CDR2 YYNGEE. The CDR3 is 16 residues long. The DNA of the CDR3 is TGTGCCAGCAGCGTAGACTTAGCAGGGGGGCAAACTGAAGCTTTCTTT. Translating gives CASSVDLAGGQTEAFF.

This clone has a handful of counts. This chain links TRBV7-9 with TRBJ2-7, with D uncertain. The CDR3 is made up of 13 amino acids. Germline V gene sequence: CDR1 SEHNR, CDR2 FQNEAQ (reference sequence). Trimming took 7 bases from V and 1 from J, leaving 11 bases between them. In DNA, the CDR3 is TGTGCCAGCACCCCGCCGGGTTCCTACGAGCAGTACTTC. Amino acids: CASTPPGSYEQYF.

The CDR3 spells CASSPRSDEQFF. CDR3 in DNA: TGTGCCAGCAGCCCCAGGTCTGACGAGCAGTTCTTC. The chain uses TRBV9 and TRBJ2-1; no clear D. The CDR3 loop spans 12 amino acids. The ends were cut back, 4 bases at V and 10 bases at J, with 12 bases in the middle. Per the germline V gene, CDR1 is SGDLS and CDR2 is YYNGEE.

This clone was seen more than once but under ten times. The chain combines TRBV6-2 or TRBV6-3 with TRBJ1-2; TRBD1 matches 8 bases. Germline loops: CDR1 MNHEY, CDR2 SVGEGT. This CDR3 region has 13 residues. Trimming at V came to 5 bases and at J to 6 bases, leaving 5 bases not matched to a gene. This chain's CDR3 is CASSTTGDHGYTF. The CDR3 DNA reads TGTGCCAGCAGTACGACAGGGGATCATGGCTACACCTTC.

The V and J genes are TRBV24-1 and TRBJ2-7; D possibly corresponds to TRBD1 (5 bases). V dropped 4 bases and J dropped 2 bases, with 14 bases sitting between them. From germline, CDR1 is KGHDR and CDR2 SFDVKD. This CDR3 region has 15 residues. The CDR3 DNA follows: TGTGCCACCAGTGACCCTCGCAGGGCGCCCTACGAGCAGTACTTC. As protein: CATSDPRRAPYEQYF.

The chain is built from TRBV30 and TRBJ2-3; D is perhaps TRBD2 (5 bases). CDR3 length: 13 residues. V lost 5 bases to trimming and J lost 8 bases, with 17 bases between them. In germline, CDR1 is GTSNPN, CDR2 SVGIG (reference sequence). The CDR3: CAWAGSLDGTQYF. CDR3 nucleotide sequence: TGTGCCTGGGCGGGTTCTCTCGACGGTACGCAGTATTTT. Variable domain in full (rest from reference TRBV30 and TRBJ2-3): SQTIHQWPATLVQPVGSPLSLECTVEGTSNPNLYWYRQAAGRGLQLLFYSVGIGQISSEVPQNLSASRPQDRQFILSSKKLLLSDSGFYLCAWAGSLDGTQYFGPGTRLTVL.

This chain joins TRBV6-6 and TRBJ1-2; D is perhaps TRBD1 (5 bases). This CDR3 has 13 amino acids. V was pared by 6 bases and J by 3 bases, with 11 bases between. Germline-derived CDR1 and CDR2 are MNHNY and SVGAGI (reference sequence). CDR3 coding DNA: TGTGCCAGCAGCTCTCCAGGGTACTATGGCTACACCTTC. Residues: CASSSPGYYGYTF.

With respect to this clone: Other DNA variants within this sample encode the same CDR3. The chain couples TRBV9 to TRBJ2-3; TRBD2 aligns across 9 bases. Trimming took 0 bases from V and 1 from J; bases not matched to a gene: 0. Per the germline V gene, CDR1 is SGDLS and CDR2 is YYNGEE. CDR3 length: 15 amino acids. CDR3 sequence (DNA): TGTGCCAGCAGCGTAGGACTAGCGGGCACAGATACGCAGTATTTT. Translation gives CASSVGLAGTDTQYF.

This chain links TRBV20-1 with TRBJ2-7; D is undetermined. This CDR3 spans 11 amino acids. The germline V and J ends were trimmed by 3 bases and 3 bases, with 6 bases remaining between them. CDR1 is DFQATT, CDR2 SNEGSKA, per germline (reference sequence). CDR3 nucleotide sequence: TGCAGTGCTAGTGGAGACTACGAGCAGTACTTC. Its translation is CSASGDYEQYF.

The chain joins TRBV5-1 to TRBJ2-1; TRBD2 agrees at 8 bases. Germline CDR1 SGHRS, CDR2 YFSETQ. Germline trimming cut 3 bases from V and 5 bases from J; bases unmatched to any gene: 7. This CDR3 has 15 amino acids. The CDR3 DNA reads as TGCGCCAGCAGCTATATCGAGCGGGGGAACAATGAGCAGTTCTTC. The encoded protein is CASSYIERGNNEQFF.

The gene calls are TRBV5-1 and TRBJ1-3, with D maybe TRBD1 (6 bases). The CDR3 loop spans 15 amino acids. With 5 bases removed from V and 0 bases from J, the gap between germline ends came to 12 bases. Germline CDR1 and CDR2: SGHRS and YFSETQ. The CDR3, as DNA: TGCGCCAGCAGACCAACAGGGAACTCTGGAAACACCATATATTTT. Protein: CASRPTGNSGNTIYF.

This chain uses TRBV19 with TRBJ2-3, with TRBD1 matching over 8 bases. Trimming took 4 bases from V and 1 from J; bases not matched to a gene: 7. Germline loops: CDR1 LNHDA, CDR2 SQIVND (reference sequence). This CDR3 is built from 16 residues. The CDR3 DNA follows: TGTGCCAGTAGTACTTCAGGGGGCGCGGGCACAGATACGCAGTATTTT. This encodes CASSTSGGAGTDTQYF.

This clone showed up just a few times. The chain links TRBV28 to TRBJ1-5, with 10 bases identical to TRBD1. This CDR3 has 15 residues. Trimming at V came to 7 bases and at J to 6 bases, leaving 9 bases not matched to a gene. CDR1 and CDR2 (germline): MDHEN, SYDVKM. CDR3 DNA: TGTGCCAGCAACCCGGGGACAGGGGAAGGTCAGCCCCAGCATTTT. Translated: CASNPGTGEGQPQHF.

This chain connects TRBV5-5 to TRBJ2-1, with TRBD1 as a possible D gene (6 bases). The CDR3 runs to 15 residues. V dropped 0 bases and J dropped 3 bases, with 10 bases sitting between them. The germline CDR1 and CDR2 sequences are SGHKS and YYEKEE (reference sequence). The CDR3 loop is CASSLEGVLYNEQFF. DNA for the CDR3: TGTGCCAGCAGCTTGGAGGGGGTGCTCTACAATGAGCAGTTCTTC.

This chain links TRBV2 with TRBJ1-2, with TRBD1 matching over 7 bases. V trimming: 4 bases; J trimming: 4 bases; junction bases outside the gene matches: 6. Germline V gives CDR1 SNHLY, CDR2 FYNNEI. There are 14 residues in the CDR3. The CDR3 reads CASSAGGSIYGYTF. The CDR3 coding sequence is TGTGCCAGCAGTGCAGGGGGTTCCATCTATGGCTACACCTTC.

This chain uses TRBV2 with TRBJ2-1; TRBD1 agrees at 7 bases. In germline, CDR1 is SNHLY, CDR2 FYNNEI. The V segment lost 6 bases and the J segment 6 bases; nucleotides outside the gene matches: 8. CDR3 size: 14 residues. CDR3 residues: CASSDRDSINEQFF. DNA for the CDR3: TGTGCCAGCAGCGACCGGGACAGCATCAATGAGCAGTTCTTC.

V and J are TRBV7-9 and TRBJ2-2; the match to TRBD2 covers 7 bases. J gave up 4 bases and V 5 bases, and 10 bases lay outside the gene matches. Germline-derived CDR1 and CDR2 are SEHNR and FQNEAQ (reference sequence). This CDR3 contains 16 residues. Here the CDR3 reads CASSRSTSRLTGELFF. The CDR3 DNA reads TGTGCCAGCAGCCGGTCGACTAGCAGACTCACCGGGGAGCTGTTTTTT.

The V call is TRBV5-1, the J call TRBJ1-4; D might be TRBD1 (5 bases). The germline gives CDR1 SGHRS, CDR2 YFSETQ. This CDR3 has 16 residues. The germline V and J ends were trimmed by 1 base and 4 bases, with 14 bases remaining between them. CDR3 bases: TGCGCCAGCAGCTTGCTGTGGGGCGGTCTTAATGAAAAACTGTTTTTT. Its translation: CASSLLWGGLNEKLFF.

The chain carries TRBV7-2 and TRBJ1-4, with 8 bases fitting TRBD1. Losses at the gene ends were 0 bases for V and 3 bases for J; bases not matched to a gene: 0. Germline V gene data show CDR1 as SGHTA and CDR2 as FQGNSA. This CDR3 has 15 residues. CDR3 amino acids: CASSLATGANEKLFF. The CDR3 bases are TGTGCCAGCAGCTTAGCGACAGGGGCTAATGAAAAACTGTTTTTT.

This chain joins TRBV5-1 and TRBJ1-1; D is possibly TRBD1 (5 bases). The CDR3 has 13 amino acids. Germline CDR1 SGHRS, CDR2 YFSETQ. The germline V and J ends were trimmed by 4 bases and 1 base, with 8 bases remaining between them. CDR3 residues: CASSAGQNTEAFF. Written as DNA, the CDR3 is TGCGCCAGCAGCGCCGGACAGAACACTGAAGCTTTCTTT.

The chain has TRBV7-8 and TRBJ1-4; D is undetermined. Per germline, CDR1 SGHVS and CDR2 FQNEAQ. The CDR3 sequence is 17 residues long. V dropped 5 bases and J dropped 0 bases, with 16 bases sitting between them. The CDR3 is CASSPYTTTATNEKLFF. In nucleotides, the CDR3 is TGTGCCAGCAGCCCATATACGACAACAGCAACTAATGAAAAACTGTTTTTT.